Only a few counts were recorded for the clone carrying this TCR beta chain. V was clipped by 4 bases and J by 5 bases, with 10 bases between them. The CDR3 spans 13 residues. Germline V lookup: CDR1 SGDLS, CDR2 YYNGEE. Then a second PCR, running about 6 to 12 cycles, was carried out with a sample-barcoded 5' primer and a J-beta primer mix. Tagging of each cDNA molecule was performed by a template-switch adaptor with 12 random nucleotides. Each CDR3 protein is one row after TCRdb ran MiXCR on the 5' RACE reads. There are hundreds of thousands of distinct CDR3 sequences in the sample; roughly a quarter occur only once, and approximately 3.3% lies in the top ten. These data belong to a study of blood T cells in healthy people across ages. This sample was also put to use in a study of T cells of mothers and their children. As reported in that work: Donation came from three healthy Caucasian mothers together with their six children. Sample barcodes plus 2-4 random nucleotides came from the M1S primer.

The clonotype originates from a boy aged 2 to 10 in good health. The chain couples TRBV9 to TRBJ2-1, with no clear D. Sequenced material: blood. In nucleotides, the CDR3 is TGTGCCAGCAGCCCTTACTACAACAATGAGCAGTTCTTC. This encodes CASSPYYNNEQFF.